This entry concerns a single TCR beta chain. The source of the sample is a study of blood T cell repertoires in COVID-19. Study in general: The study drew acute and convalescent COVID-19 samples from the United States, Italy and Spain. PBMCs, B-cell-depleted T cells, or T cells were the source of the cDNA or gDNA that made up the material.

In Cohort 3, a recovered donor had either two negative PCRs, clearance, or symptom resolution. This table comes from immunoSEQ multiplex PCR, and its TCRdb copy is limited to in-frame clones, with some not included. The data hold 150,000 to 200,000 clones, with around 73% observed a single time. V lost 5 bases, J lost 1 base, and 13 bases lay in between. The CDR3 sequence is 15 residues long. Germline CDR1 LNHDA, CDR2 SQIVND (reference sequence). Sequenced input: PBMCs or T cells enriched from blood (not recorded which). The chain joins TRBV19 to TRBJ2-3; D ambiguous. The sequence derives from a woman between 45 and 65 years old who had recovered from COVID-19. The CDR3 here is CASSPPSLGTDTQYF. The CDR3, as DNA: TGTGCCAGTAGTCCCCCTAGTCTTGGCACAGATACGCAGTATTTT.